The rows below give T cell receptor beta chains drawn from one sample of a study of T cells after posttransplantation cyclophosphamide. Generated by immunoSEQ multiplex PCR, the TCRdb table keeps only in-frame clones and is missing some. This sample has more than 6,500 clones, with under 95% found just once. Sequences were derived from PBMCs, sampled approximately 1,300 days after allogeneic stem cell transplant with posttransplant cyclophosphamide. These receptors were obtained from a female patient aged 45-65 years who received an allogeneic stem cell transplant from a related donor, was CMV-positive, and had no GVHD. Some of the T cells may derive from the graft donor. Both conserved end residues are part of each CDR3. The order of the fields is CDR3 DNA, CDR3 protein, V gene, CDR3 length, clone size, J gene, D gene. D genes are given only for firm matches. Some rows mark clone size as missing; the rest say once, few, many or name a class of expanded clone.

CDR3 DNA: TGTGCCAGCAGCTTAGGAGGTGCGGGAGGGGCCTACGAGCAGTACTTC; CDR3 protein: CASSLGGAGGAYEQYF; V gene: TRBV7-2; CDR3 length: 16; clone size: -; J gene: TRBJ2-7; D gene: TRBD2
CDR3 DNA: TGCAGCGGGGGGTTGGGGGGAGCCCCCACAGATACGCAGTATTTT; CDR3 protein: CSGGLGGAPTDTQYF; V gene: TRBV29-1; CDR3 length: 15; clone size: -; J gene: TRBJ2-3; D gene: -
CDR3 DNA: TGTGCCAGCGACCCGGGAGGTGGGGATACGCAGTATTTT; CDR3 protein: CASDPGGGDTQYF; V gene: TRBV9; CDR3 length: 13; clone size: -; J gene: TRBJ2-3; D gene: TRBD2
CDR3 DNA: TGTGCCAGCAGGGATCCAGGCTATGGCTACACCTTC; CDR3 protein: CASRDPGYGYTF; V gene: TRBV7-8; CDR3 length: 12; clone size: -; J gene: TRBJ1-2; D gene: -
CDR3 DNA: TGTGCCAGCAGCGACAACTCAGGGTCGAAACTGTTTTTT; CDR3 protein: CASSDNSGSKLFF; V gene: TRBV11-2; CDR3 length: 13; clone size: -; J gene: TRBJ1-4; D gene: -
CDR3 DNA: TGTGCCAGCAGCGTAGAGCCTAGCGGGCAGCTCACAGATACGCAGTATTTT; CDR3 protein: CASSVEPSGQLTDTQYF; V gene: TRBV9; CDR3 length: 17; clone size: once; J gene: TRBJ2-3; D gene: TRBD2
CDR3 DNA: TGTGCCAGCAGTGACCTCGAAGCGGTGATGAATGAGCAGTTCTTC; CDR3 protein: CASSDLEAVMNEQFF; V gene: TRBV25-1; CDR3 length: 15; clone size: -; J gene: TRBJ2-1; D gene: -
CDR3 DNA: TGTGCCAGCAGCTTAGGGGGGGCAACTAATGAAAAACTGTTTTTT; CDR3 protein: CASSLGGATNEKLFF; V gene: TRBV11-2; CDR3 length: 15; clone size: -; J gene: TRBJ1-4; D gene: -
CDR3 DNA: TGTGCCAGCGTGGTCACGCGCGGCACAGATACGCAGTATTTT; CDR3 protein: CASVVTRGTDTQYF; V gene: TRBV6-1; CDR3 length: 14; clone size: -; J gene: TRBJ2-3; D gene: -
CDR3 DNA: TGTGCCAGCGGGCCGGGAGTAGCGGGTGGAAGGACGCAGTATTTT; CDR3 protein: CASGPGVAGGRTQYF; V gene: TRBV2; CDR3 length: 15; clone size: few; J gene: TRBJ2-3; D gene: TRBD2
CDR3 DNA: TGTGCCAGCTCATCTAATCCCGGGTTTGGGGAGACCCAGTACTTC; CDR3 protein: CASSSNPGFGETQYF; V gene: TRBV18; CDR3 length: 15; clone size: -; J gene: TRBJ2-5; D gene: -
CDR3 DNA: TGTGCCAGCAGCTTAGATTTCGGAGCCTACGAGCAGTACTTC; CDR3 protein: CASSLDFGAYEQYF; V gene: TRBV11-2; CDR3 length: 14; clone size: -; J gene: TRBJ2-7; D gene: -
CDR3 DNA: TGTGCCAGCTCACCAAGGGGACTAGACACAGATACGCAGTATTTT; CDR3 protein: CASSPRGLDTDTQYF; V gene: TRBV18; CDR3 length: 15; clone size: -; J gene: TRBJ2-3; D gene: TRBD2
CDR3 DNA: TGCGCCAGCAGCTTGCGCGGTGTGGGACTTATTAACACCGGGGAGCTGTTTTTT; CDR3 protein: CASSLRGVGLINTGELFF; V gene: TRBV5-1; CDR3 length: 18; clone size: -; J gene: TRBJ2-2; D gene: -
CDR3 DNA: TGTGCCAGCAGTTATGGGGACAGGGGGTACGAGCAGTACTTC; CDR3 protein: CASSYGDRGYEQYF; V gene: TRBV6-5; CDR3 length: 14; clone size: -; J gene: TRBJ2-7; D gene: TRBD1
CDR3 DNA: TGCAGCGTTGATGGGCCATCCGGCTACGAGCAGTACTTC; CDR3 protein: CSVDGPSGYEQYF; V gene: TRBV29-1; CDR3 length: 13; clone size: -; J gene: TRBJ2-7; D gene: -
CDR3 DNA: TGTGCCAGCAGACCGCTAGCGGGGGCATACAATGAGCAGTTCTTC; CDR3 protein: CASRPLAGAYNEQFF; V gene: TRBV2; CDR3 length: 15; clone size: -; J gene: TRBJ2-1; D gene: TRBD2
CDR3 DNA: TGCGCCAGCAGCCAAGAAGGGAGGGCCGTGATAGATACGCAGTATTTT; CDR3 protein: CASSQEGRAVIDTQYF; V gene: TRBV4-3; CDR3 length: 16; clone size: -; J gene: TRBJ2-3; D gene: TRBD2
CDR3 DNA: TGTGCCAGCGGAGGACAGCTAAAATACGAGCAGTACTTC; CDR3 protein: CASGGQLKYEQYF; V gene: TRBV2; CDR3 length: 13; clone size: -; J gene: TRBJ2-7; D gene: -